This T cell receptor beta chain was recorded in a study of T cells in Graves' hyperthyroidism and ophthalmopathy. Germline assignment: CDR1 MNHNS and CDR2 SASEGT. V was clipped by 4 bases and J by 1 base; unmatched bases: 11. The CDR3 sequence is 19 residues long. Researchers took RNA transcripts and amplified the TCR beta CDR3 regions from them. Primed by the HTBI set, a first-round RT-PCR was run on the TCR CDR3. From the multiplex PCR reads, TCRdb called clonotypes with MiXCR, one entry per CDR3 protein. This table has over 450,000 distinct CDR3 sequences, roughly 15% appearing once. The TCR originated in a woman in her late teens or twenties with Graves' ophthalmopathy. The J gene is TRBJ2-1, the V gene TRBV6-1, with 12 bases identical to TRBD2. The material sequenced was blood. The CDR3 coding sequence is TGTGCCAGCAGTGGTCCTAGCGGGAGGGCCATGAATTCCTACAATGAGCAGTTCTTC. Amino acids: CASSGPSGRAMNSYNEQFF.